Reported below is one T cell receptor (beta chain). In germline, CDR1 is SGHRS, CDR2 YFSETQ. The CDR3 sequence is 15 residues long. The V and J ends lost 3 bases and 7 bases, in that order; junction bases with no gene match: 12. The data were taken from a study of shared clonotypes between healthy human individuals. Clones were sequenced by immunoSEQ multiplex PCR, and TCRdb holds only the in-frame ones, with some missing. Of hundreds of thousands of clones listed, around 97% are singletons. The material sequenced was naive CD4+ T cells sorted from blood. The subset: CD45RA+ positively selected. The V gene is TRBV5-1, the J gene TRBJ2-7; TRBD2 agrees at 8 bases. The source is a woman aged 25-40 years in good health. CDR3 nucleotides: TGCGCCAGCAGCTCGGGGGGGTATACTCCCTGGGAGCAGTACTTC. It translates to CASSSGGYTPWEQYF.